A single sample gave rise to the 4 T cell receptor beta chains below, sequenced in a study of blood T cell repertoires in COVID-19. Using immunoSEQ multiplex PCR, the repertoire was profiled, and TCRdb retains in-frame clones only, with some absent. The table shows roughly 180,000 clones, with 75% to 90% occurring only once. Sequenced input: peripheral blood. These receptors all stem from a woman in her 40s with COVID-19, enrolled during active disease.

The V call is TRBV9, the J call TRBJ1-1; maybe TRBD1 (5 bases). The V end was cut by 0 bases, the J end by 2 bases, with 11 bases between. This CDR3 region has 15 residues. CDR1 and CDR2 from the germline V gene are SGDLS and YYNGEE. In DNA form, the CDR3 reads TGTGCCAGCAGCGTAGAACCAGGGTATAACACTGAAGCTTTCTTT. This gives the protein CASSVEPGYNTEAFF.

The chain is built from TRBV5-1 and TRBJ1-3, with 8 bases fitting TRBD1. The CDR3 extends over 12 amino acids. The junction had 1 base not matched to a gene; V was cut back by 7 bases and J by 4 bases. CDR1 SGHRS and CDR2 YFSETQ come from the germline V gene. CDR3 sequence (DNA): TGCGCCAGCTGGGACAGGGGAAACACCATATATTTT. Amino acid sequence: CASWDRGNTIYF.

With respect to this clone: At one boundary the junction diverges from the germline segment, which might be a read error. The rearrangement uses TRBV2 and TRBJ2-7; D call uncertain. The CDR3 is 11 residues long. Germline lookup yields CDR1 SNHLY and CDR2 FYNNEI. CDR3 coding DNA: TGTGCCAGCAGTGAGAAGAACCATCTAGACTTC. Translation gives CASSEKNHLDF.

This chain joins TRBV7-6 and TRBJ1-1; D might be TRBD1 (5 bases). This CDR3 region has 14 residues. V was trimmed by 5 bases and J by 1 base, leaving 11 bases between them. CDR1 and CDR2 from the germline V gene are SGHVS and FNYEAQ. CDR3: CASSPLGGNTEAFF. The CDR3 region has the DNA TGTGCCAGCAGCCCATTGGGGGGGAACACTGAAGCTTTCTTT.